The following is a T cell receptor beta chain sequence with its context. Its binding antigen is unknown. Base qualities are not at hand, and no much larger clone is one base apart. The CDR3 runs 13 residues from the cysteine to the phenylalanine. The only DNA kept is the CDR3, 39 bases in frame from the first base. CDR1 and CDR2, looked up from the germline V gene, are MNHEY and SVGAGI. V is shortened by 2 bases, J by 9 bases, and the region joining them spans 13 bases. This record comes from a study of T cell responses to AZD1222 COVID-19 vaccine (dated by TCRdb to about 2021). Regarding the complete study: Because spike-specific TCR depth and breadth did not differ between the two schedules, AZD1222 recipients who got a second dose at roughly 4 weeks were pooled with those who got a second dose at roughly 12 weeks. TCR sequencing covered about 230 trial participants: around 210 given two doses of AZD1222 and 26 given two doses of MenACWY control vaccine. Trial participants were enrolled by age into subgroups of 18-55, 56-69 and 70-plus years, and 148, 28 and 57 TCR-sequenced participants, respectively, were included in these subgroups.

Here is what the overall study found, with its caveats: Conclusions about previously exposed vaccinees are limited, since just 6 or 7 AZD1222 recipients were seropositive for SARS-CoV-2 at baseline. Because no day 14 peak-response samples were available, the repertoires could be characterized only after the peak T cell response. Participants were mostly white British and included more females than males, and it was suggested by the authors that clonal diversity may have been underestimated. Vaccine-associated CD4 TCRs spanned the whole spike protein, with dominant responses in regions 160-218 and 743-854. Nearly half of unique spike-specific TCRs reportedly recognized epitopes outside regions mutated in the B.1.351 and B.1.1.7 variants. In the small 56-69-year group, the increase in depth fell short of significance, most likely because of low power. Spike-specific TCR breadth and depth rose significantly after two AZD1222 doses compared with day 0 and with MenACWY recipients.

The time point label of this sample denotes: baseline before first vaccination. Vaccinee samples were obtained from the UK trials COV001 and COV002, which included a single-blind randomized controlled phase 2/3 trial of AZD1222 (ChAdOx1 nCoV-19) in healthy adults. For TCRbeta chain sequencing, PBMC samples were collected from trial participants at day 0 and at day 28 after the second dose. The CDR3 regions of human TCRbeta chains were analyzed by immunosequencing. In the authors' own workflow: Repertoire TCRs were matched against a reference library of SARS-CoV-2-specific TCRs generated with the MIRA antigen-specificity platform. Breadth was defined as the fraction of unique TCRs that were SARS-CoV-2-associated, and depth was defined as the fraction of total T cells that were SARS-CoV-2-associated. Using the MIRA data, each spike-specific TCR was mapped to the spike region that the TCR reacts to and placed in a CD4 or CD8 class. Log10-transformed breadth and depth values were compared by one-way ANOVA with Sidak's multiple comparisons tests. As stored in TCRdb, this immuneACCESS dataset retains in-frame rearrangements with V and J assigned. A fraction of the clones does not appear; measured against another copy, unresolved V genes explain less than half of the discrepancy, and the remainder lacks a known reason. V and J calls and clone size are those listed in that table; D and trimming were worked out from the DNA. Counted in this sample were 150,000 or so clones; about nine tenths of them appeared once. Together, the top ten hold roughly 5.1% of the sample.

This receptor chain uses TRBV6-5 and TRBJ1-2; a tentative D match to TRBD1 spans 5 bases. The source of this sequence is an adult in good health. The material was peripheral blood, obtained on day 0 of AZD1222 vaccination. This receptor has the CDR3 CASSYRQGGSYTF. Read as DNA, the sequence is TGTGCCAGCAGTTACCGGCAGGGCGGTAGCTACACCTTC.